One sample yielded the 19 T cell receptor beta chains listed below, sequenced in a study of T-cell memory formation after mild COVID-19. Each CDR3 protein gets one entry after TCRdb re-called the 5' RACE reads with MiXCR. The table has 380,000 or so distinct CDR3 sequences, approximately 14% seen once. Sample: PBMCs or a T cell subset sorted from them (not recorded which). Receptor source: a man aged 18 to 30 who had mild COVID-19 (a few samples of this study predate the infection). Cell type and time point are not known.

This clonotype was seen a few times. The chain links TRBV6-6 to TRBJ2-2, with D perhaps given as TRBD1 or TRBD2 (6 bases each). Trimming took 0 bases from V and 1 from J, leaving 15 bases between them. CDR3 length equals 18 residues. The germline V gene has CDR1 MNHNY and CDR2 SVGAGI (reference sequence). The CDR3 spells CASSYSRRGAQNTGELFF. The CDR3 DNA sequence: TGTGCCAGCAGTTACTCGAGGAGGGGGGCCCAGAACACCGGGGAGCTGTTTTTT.

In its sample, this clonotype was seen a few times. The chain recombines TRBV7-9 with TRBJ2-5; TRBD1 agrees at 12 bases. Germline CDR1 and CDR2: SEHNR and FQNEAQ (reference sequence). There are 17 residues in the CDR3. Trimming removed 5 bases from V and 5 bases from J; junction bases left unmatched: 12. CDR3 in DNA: TGTGCCAGCAGCCTTCTAACGGGACAGGGGGCCCGGGAGACCCAGTACTTC. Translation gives CASSLLTGQGARETQYF.

CDR3: CASSPLGQENTEAFF. Here the CDR3 DNA reads TGTGCCAGCAGCCCCTTGGGACAGGAGAACACTGAAGCTTTCTTT. The chain has TRBV7-6 and TRBJ1-1; TRBD1 agrees at 8 bases. The CDR3 extends over 15 amino acids. J was trimmed by 1 base and V by 5 bases; bases with no gene match: 6. Germline CDR1 reads SGHVS; CDR2 reads FNYEAQ. The entire variable domain, with the rest obtained from reference TRBV7-6 and TRBJ1-1, is as follows: GAGVSQSPRYKVTKRGQDVALRCDPISGHVSLYWYRQALGQGPEFLTYFNYEAQQDKSGLPNDRFSAERPEGSISTLTIQRTEQRDSAMYRCASSPLGQENTEAFFGQGTRLTVV.

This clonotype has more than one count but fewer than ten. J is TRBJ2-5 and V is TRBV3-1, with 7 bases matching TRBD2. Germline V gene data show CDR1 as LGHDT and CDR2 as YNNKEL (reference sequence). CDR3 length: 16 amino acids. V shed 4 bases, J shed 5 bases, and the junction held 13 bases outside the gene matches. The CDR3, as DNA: TGTGCCAGCAGCCGGCGGACTGCGGGGGTGATGGAGACCCAGTACTTC. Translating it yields CASSRRTAGVMETQYF.

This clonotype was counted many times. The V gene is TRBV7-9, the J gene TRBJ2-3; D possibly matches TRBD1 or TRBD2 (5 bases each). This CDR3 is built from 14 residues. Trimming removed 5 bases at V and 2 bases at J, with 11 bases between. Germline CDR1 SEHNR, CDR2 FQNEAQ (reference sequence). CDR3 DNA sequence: TGTGCCAGCAGCGGGGCGGGTCTCACAGATACGCAGTATTTT. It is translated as CASSGAGLTDTQYF.

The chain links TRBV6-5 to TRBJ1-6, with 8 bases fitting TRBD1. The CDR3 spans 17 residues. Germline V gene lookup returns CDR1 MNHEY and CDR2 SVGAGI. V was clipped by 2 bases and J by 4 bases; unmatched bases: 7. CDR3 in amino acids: CASSYGGQGLYNSPLHF. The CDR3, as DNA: TGTGCCAGCAGTTACGGTGGACAGGGCCTATATAATTCACCCCTCCACTTT.

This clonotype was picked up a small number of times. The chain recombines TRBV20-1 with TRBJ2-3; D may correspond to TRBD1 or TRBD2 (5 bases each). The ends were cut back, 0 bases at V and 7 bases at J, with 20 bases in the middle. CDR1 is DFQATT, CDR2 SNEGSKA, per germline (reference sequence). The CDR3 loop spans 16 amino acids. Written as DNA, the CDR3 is TGCAGTGCTAGAGATGGGGCGGTCGGCTCGGGATATACGCAGTATTTT. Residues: CSARDGAVGSGYTQYF.

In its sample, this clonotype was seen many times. CDR3 DNA sequence: TGTGCCAGCAGCTTAGGGGGGACAGCAAACAATGAGCAGTTCTTC. Translated: CASSLGGTANNEQFF. The chain is built from TRBV11-3 and TRBJ2-1; 7 bases map to TRBD1. Trimming removed 1 base from V and 5 bases from J; junction bases left unmatched: 5. Germline CDR1 reads SGHNT; CDR2 reads YENEEA. This CDR3 has 15 residues.

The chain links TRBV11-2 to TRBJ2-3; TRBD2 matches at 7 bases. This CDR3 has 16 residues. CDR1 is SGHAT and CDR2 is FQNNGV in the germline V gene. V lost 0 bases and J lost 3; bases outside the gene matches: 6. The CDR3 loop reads CASSLEPGLLTDTQYF. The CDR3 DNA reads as TGTGCCAGCAGCTTAGAGCCGGGACTATTGACAGATACGCAGTATTTT.

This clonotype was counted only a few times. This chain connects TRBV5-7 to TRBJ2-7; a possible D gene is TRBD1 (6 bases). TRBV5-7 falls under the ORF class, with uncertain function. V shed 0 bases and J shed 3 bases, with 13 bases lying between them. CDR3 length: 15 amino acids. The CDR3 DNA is TGTGCCAGCAGCTTGGCCCAGGGGAACCTCTACGAGCAGTACGTC. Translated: CASSLAQGNLYEQYV.

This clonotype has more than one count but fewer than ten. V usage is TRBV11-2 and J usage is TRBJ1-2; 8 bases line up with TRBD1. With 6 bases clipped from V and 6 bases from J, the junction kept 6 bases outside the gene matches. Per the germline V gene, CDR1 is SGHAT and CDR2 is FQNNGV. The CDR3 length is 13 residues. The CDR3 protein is CASRGQGRNGYTF. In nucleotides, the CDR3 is TGTGCCAGCAGAGGACAGGGAAGGAATGGCTACACCTTC.

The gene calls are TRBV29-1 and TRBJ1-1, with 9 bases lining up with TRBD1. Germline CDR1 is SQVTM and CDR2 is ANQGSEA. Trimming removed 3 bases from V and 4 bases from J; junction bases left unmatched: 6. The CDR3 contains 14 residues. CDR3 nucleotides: TGCAGCGTTGACCTGGGACAGGGAAGCACTGAAGCTTTCTTT. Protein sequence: CSVDLGQGSTEAFF.

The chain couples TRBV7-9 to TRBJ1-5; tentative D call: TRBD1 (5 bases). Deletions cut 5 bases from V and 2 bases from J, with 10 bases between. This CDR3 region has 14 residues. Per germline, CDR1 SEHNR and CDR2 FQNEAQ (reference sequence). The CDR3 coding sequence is TGTGCCAGCAGCCACGGGGGTGGCAATCAGCCCCAGCATTTT. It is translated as CASSHGGGNQPQHF.

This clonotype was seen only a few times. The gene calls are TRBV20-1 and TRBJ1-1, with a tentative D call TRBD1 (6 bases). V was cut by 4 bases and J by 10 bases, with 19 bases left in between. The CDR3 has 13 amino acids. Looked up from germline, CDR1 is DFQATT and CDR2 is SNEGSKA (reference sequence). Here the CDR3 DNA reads TGCAGTGCTAAGGGGGGGGAAACAGGGAGAGCTTTCTTT. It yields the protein CSAKGGETGRAFF.

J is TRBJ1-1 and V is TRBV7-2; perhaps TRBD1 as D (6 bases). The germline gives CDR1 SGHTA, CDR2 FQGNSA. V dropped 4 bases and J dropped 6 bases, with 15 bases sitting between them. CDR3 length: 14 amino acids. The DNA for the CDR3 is TGTGCCAGCAGCTCACACACGGGGGCGCCTGAAGCTTTCTTT. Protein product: CASSSHTGAPEAFF.

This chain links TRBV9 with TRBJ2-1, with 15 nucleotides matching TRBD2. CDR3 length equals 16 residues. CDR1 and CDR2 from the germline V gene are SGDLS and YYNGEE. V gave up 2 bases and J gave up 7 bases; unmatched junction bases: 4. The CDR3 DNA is TGTGCCAGCAGCGTCGGACTAGCGGGGGGGCTTAATGAGCAGTTCTTC. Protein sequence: CASSVGLAGGLNEQFF.

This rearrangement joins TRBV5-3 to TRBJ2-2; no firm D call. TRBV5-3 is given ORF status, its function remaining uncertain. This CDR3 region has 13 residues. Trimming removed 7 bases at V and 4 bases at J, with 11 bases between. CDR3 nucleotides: TGTGCCAGATATTCGAGATGCACCGGGGAGCTGTTTTTT. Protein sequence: CARYSRCTGELFF.

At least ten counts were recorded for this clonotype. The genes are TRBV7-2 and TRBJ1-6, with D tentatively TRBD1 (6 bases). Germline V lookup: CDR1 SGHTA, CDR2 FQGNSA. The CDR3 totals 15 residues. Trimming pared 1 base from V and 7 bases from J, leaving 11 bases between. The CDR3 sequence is CASSLGGGYNSPLHF. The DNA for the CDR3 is TGTGCCAGCAGCTTAGGGGGGGGCTACAATTCACCCCTCCACTTT.

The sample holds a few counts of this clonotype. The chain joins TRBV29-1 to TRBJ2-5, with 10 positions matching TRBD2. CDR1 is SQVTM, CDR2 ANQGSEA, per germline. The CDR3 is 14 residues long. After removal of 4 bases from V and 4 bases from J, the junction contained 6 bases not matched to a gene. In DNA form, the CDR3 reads TGCAGCGTTGTTAAAGCGGGGGGGTCAGAGACCCAGTACTTC. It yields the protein CSVVKAGGSETQYF.